The clone carrying this T cell receptor beta chain was counted between two and nine times. The sample comes from a study of blood T cells in healthy people across ages. Germline assignment: CDR1 SGHTA and CDR2 FQGNSA. This CDR3 spans 15 amino acids. V lost 5 bases, J lost 6 bases, and 10 bases stayed unmatched. A second PCR of about 7 to 12 cycles used a sample-barcoded 5' primer and a J-beta primer mix. TCRdb re-derived calls from the 5' RACE reads in MiXCR, one entry per CDR3 protein. This repertoire shows about 570,000 distinct CDR3 sequences, approximately 25% found once; its top ten account for under 20%.

The sample consisted of blood. This sequence joins TRBV7-2 and TRBJ2-1, with TRBD1 matching over 7 bases. This clonotype was obtained from a woman aged 70-85 years in good health. The CDR3 nucleotides are TGTGCCAGCAGCAGAGTCGGCGCAGGGGGCAATGAGCAGTTCTTC. Translated, it gives CASSRVGAGGNEQFF.